The 7 T cell receptor beta chains presented below share a single source sample, sequenced in a study of T cell responses to AZD1222 COVID-19 vaccine. Here immunoSEQ multiplex PCR was the method, and the copy in TCRdb shows in-frame clones only, minus some. The sample includes over 75,000 clones, roughly nine tenths seen only once; the top ten take 2.5%. Sequencing was performed on peripheral blood, taken 28 days after the second AZD1222 dose. The receptors shown here come from an adult who received the AZD1222 COVID-19 vaccine.

V and J are TRBV6-6 and TRBJ1-1; D gene ambiguous. V lost 7 bases to trimming and J lost 3 bases, with 12 bases between them. The germline CDR1 and CDR2 sequences are MNHNY and SVGAGI (reference sequence). The CDR3 loop spans 13 amino acids. CDR3 sequence reads: CASKLREHTEAFF. The CDR3 bases are TGTGCCAGCAAACTTCGGGAACACACTGAAGCTTTCTTT.

The chain links TRBV2 to TRBJ1-1; maybe TRBD1 (6 bases). The V and J ends lost 3 bases and 5 bases respectively, with 13 bases between them. Germline V CDR1 and CDR2: SNHLY, FYNNEI. This CDR3 spans 14 amino acids. For the CDR3, the DNA is TGTGCCAGCAGTGACCAGGGGCGGCTTACTGAAGCTTTCTTT. This codes for CASSDQGRLTEAFF.

In its sample, this clone was seen once. The chain uses TRBV6-5 and TRBJ2-3, with 8 bases aligning to TRBD2. Germline CDR1 reads MNHEY; CDR2 reads SVGAGI. The CDR3 spans 15 residues. With V trimmed by 6 bases and J by 0 bases, 5 bases remained unmatched. The CDR3 reads CASRLSGASTDTQYF. DNA for the CDR3: TGTGCCAGCAGACTTAGCGGGGCCAGCACAGATACGCAGTATTTT.

This chain joins TRBV2 and TRBJ1-1; no clear D gene. V gave up 4 bases and J gave up 11 bases, with 11 bases separating them. CDR3 length: 11 amino acids. Germline values: CDR1 SNHLY, CDR2 FYNNEI. The CDR3 bases are TGTGCCAGCAGTGTGTCCTCGGCGGCTTTCTTT. Protein: CASSVSSAAFF.

V and J are TRBV10-2 and TRBJ2-7; 8 positions agree with TRBD1. CDR3 length: 15 residues. CDR1 and CDR2 (germline): WSHSY, SAAADI. The V segment lost 3 bases and the J segment 4 bases; nucleotides outside the gene matches: 8. CDR3 in amino acids: CASSDDRGRFYEQYF. The CDR3 DNA sequence: TGCGCCAGCAGTGATGACAGGGGAAGATTTTACGAGCAGTACTTC.

The chain couples TRBV12-3 or TRBV12-4 to TRBJ1-4; D call uncertain. V was shortened by 4 bases and J by 3 bases, with 6 bases between the two germline ends. This CDR3 contains 13 residues. The CDR3, as DNA: TGTGCCAGCAGTTGGAGGGCTAATGAAAAACTGTTTTTT. Translating it yields CASSWRANEKLFF.

This clone has just one count. This chain links TRBV19 with TRBJ1-1, with 9 positions matching TRBD1. Germline CDR1 and CDR2: LNHDA and SQIVND (reference sequence). The CDR3 is 17 amino acids. Losses at the gene ends were 5 bases for V and 7 bases for J; bases not matched to a gene: 17. In nucleotides, the CDR3 is TGTGCCAGTAGTCAACCCAAGGGACAGGGAATTTTCTTTGAAGCTTTCTTT. It yields the protein CASSQPKGQGIFFEAFF.